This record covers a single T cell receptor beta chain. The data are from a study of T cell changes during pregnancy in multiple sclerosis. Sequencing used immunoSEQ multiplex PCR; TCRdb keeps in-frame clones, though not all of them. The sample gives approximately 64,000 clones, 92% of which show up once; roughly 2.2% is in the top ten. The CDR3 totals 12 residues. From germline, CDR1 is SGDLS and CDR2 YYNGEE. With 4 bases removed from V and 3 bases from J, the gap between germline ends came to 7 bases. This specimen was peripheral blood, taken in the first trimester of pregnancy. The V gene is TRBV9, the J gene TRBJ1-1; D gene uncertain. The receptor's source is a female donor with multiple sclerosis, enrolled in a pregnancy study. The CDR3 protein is CASSPLDTEAFF. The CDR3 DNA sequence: TGTGCCAGCAGCCCCCTCGACACTGAAGCTTTCTTT. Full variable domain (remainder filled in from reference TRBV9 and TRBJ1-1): DSGVTQTPKHLITATGQRVTLRCSPRSGDLSVYWYQQSLDQGLQFLIQYYNGEERAKGNILERFSAQQFPDLHSELNLSSLELGDSALYFCASSPLDTEAFFGQGTRLTVV.